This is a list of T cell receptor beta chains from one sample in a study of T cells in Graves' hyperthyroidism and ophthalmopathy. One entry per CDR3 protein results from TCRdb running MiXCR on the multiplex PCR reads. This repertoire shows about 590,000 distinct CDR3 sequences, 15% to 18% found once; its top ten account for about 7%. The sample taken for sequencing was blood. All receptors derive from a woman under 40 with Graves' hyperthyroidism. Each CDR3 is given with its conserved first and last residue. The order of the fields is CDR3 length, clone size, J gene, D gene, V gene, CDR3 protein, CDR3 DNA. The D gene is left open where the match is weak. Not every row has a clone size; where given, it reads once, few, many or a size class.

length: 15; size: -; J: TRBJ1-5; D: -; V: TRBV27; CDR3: CASSLSGARRQPQHF; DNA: TGTGCCAGCAGTTTATCGGGGGCGCGGAGACAGCCCCAGCATTTT
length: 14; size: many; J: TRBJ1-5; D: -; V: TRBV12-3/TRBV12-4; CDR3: CASSLTGNGQPQHF; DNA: TGTGCCAGCAGTTTAACCGGGAATGGTCAGCCCCAGCATTTT
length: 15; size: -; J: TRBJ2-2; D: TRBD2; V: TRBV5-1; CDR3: CASSWTSGYTGELFF; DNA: TGCGCCAGCAGCTGGACTAGCGGATACACCGGGGAGCTGTTTTTT
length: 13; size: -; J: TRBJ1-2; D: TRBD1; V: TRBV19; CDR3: CASTLGQLYGYTF; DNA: TGTGCCAGTACCTTGGGACAGCTCTATGGCTACACCTTC
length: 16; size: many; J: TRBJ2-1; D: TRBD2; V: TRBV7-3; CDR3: CASSLRREGPYNEQFF; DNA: TGTGCCAGCAGCTTAAGACGGGAGGGCCCTTACAATGAGCAGTTCTTC
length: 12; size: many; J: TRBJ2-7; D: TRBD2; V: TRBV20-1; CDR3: CSASGGVYEQYF; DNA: TGCAGTGCCTCCGGGGGGGTTTACGAGCAGTACTTC
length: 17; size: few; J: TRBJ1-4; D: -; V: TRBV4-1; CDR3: CASSDLGAGRVDEKLFF; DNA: TGCGCCAGCAGCGACCTCGGGGCAGGGAGAGTTGATGAAAAACTGTTTTTT
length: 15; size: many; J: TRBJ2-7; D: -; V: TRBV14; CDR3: CASSQAAGENNEQYF; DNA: TGTGCCAGCAGCCAAGCCGCAGGGGAAAACAACGAGCAGTACTTC
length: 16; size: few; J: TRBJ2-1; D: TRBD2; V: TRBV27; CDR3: CASSALLAGESNEQFF; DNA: TGTGCCAGCAGTGCCCTACTAGCGGGAGAATCCAATGAGCAGTTCTTC
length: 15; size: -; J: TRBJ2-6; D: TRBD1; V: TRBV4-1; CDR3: CASSQLDRVVFVLTF; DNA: TGCGCCAGCAGCCAATTGGACAGGGTAGTTTTCGTCCTGACTTTC
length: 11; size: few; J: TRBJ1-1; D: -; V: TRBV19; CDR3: CARPDYTEAFF; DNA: TGTGCCAGGCCCGACTACACTGAAGCTTTCTTT
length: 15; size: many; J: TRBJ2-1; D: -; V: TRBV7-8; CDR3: CASSLTGQKRDEQFF; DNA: TGTGCCAGCAGCTTAACGGGCCAAAAAAGGGATGAGCAGTTCTTC
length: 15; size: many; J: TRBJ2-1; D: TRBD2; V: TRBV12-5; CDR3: CASAVAGGHHNEQFF; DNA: TGTGCTAGTGCCGTAGCGGGAGGGCACCACAATGAGCAGTTCTTC
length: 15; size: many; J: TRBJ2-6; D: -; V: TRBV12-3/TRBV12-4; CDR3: CASSLVSIGANVLTF; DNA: TGTGCCAGCAGTTTAGTCTCCATTGGGGCCAACGTCCTGACTTTC
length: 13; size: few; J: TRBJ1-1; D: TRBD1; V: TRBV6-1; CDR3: CASRNRGPTEAFF; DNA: TGTGCCAGCAGAAACAGGGGGCCCACTGAAGCTTTCTTT
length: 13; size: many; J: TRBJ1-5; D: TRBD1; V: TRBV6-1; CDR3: CASGTGKLQPQHF; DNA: TGTGCCAGCGGGACAGGAAAGCTACAGCCCCAGCATTTT
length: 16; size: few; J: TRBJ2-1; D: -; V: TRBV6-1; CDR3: CASSGAETRSYNEQFF; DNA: TGTGCCAGCAGTGGGGCAGAGACTAGATCCTACAATGAGCAGTTCTTC
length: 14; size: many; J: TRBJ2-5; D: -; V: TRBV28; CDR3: CASSFTGLQETQYF; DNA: TGTGCCAGCAGTTTTACAGGGTTGCAAGAGACCCAGTACTTC
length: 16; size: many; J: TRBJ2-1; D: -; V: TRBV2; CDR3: CASSEAGLPSYNEQFF; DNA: TGTGCCAGCAGTGAAGCGGGACTGCCCTCCTACAATGAGCAGTTCTTC
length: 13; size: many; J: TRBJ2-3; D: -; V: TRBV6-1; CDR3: CASSEDRADTQYF; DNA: TGTGCCAGCAGTGAAGATCGAGCAGATACGCAGTATTTT
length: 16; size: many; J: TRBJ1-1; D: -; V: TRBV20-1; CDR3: CSAREGRGTVNTEAFF; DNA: TGCAGTGCTAGAGAAGGTCGCGGGACGGTGAACACTGAAGCTTTCTTT
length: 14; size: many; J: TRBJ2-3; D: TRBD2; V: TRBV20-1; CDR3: CSPGTSGSTDTQYF; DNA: TGCAGCCCCGGGACTAGCGGGAGCACAGATACGCAGTATTTT
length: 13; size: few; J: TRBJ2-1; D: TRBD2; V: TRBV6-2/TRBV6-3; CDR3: CASRAGGYNEQFF; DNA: TGTGCCAGCAGGGCGGGAGGGTACAATGAGCAGTTCTTC
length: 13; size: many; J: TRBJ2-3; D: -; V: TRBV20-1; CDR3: CSAGDRGLDTQYF; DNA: TGCAGTGCTGGCGACCGCGGACTAGATACGCAGTATTTT
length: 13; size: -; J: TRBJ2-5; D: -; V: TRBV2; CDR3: CASTRLDLETQYF; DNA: TGTGCCAGCACCAGACTAGATCTGGAGACCCAGTACTTC
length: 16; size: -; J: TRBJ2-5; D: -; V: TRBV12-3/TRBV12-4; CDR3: CASSFRRQLIQETQYF; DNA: TGTGCCAGCAGTTTTCGGAGACAGTTGATCCAAGAGACCCAGTACTTC
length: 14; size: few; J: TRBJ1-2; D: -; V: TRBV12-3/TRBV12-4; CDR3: CASSPWGLNYGYTF; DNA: TGTGCCAGCAGTCCTTGGGGCCTCAACTATGGCTACACCTTC